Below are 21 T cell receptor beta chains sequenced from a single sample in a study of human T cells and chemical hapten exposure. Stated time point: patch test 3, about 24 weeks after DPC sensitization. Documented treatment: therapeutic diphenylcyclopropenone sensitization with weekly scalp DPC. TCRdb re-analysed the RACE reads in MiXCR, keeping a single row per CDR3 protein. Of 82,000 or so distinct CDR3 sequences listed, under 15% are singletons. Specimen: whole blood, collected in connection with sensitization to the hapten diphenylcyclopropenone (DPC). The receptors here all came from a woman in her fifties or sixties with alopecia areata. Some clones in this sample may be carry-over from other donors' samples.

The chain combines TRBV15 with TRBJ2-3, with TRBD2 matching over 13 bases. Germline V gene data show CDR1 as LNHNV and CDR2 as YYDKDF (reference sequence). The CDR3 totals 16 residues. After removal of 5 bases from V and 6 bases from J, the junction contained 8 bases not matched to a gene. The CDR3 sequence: CATSVRTSGGLDTQYF. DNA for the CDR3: TGTGCCACCAGCGTTCGGACTAGCGGGGGTTTGGATACGCAGTATTTT. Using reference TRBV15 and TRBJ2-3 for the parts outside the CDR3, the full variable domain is DAMVIQNPRYQVTQFGKPVTLSCSQTLNHNVMYWYQQKSSQAPKLLFHYYDKDFNNEADTPDNFQSRRPNTSFCFLDIRSPGLGDTAMYLCATSVRTSGGLDTQYFGPGTRLTVL.

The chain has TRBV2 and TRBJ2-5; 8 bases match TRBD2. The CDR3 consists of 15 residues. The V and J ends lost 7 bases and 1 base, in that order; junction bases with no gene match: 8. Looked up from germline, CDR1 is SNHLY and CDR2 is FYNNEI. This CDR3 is CASNRLAGIQETQYF. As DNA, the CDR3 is TGTGCCAGCAACAGGCTAGCGGGTATCCAAGAGACCCAGTACTTC.

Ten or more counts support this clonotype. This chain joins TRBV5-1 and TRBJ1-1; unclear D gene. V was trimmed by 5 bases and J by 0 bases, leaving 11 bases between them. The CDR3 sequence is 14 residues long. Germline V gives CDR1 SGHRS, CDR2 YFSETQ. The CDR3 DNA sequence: TGCGCCAGCAGGGTAGAGTTGTTGAACACTGAAGCTTTCTTT. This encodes CASRVELLNTEAFF.

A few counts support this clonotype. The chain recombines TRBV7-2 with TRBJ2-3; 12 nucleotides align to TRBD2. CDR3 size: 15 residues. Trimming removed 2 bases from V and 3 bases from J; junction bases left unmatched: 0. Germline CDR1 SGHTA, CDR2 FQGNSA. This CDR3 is CASSLLAGGTDTQYF. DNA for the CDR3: TGTGCCAGCAGCTTACTAGCGGGAGGGACAGATACGCAGTATTTT.

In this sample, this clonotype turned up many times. CDR3 sequence reads: CASSVPEAGELFF. CDR3 DNA: TGTGCCAGCAGTGTACCAGAGGCCGGGGAGCTGTTTTTT. The chain carries TRBV2 and TRBJ2-2; D unresolved. With 4 bases removed from V and 6 bases from J, the gap between germline ends came to 9 bases. This CDR3 region has 13 residues. Germline V CDR1 and CDR2: SNHLY, FYNNEI.

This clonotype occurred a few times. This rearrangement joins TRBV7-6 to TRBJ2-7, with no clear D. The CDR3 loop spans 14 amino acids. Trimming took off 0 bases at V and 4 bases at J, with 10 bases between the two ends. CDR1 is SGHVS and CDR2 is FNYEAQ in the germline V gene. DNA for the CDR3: TGTGCCAGCAGCTTAGCCGCCAGCCCTTACGAGCAGTACTTC. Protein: CASSLAASPYEQYF.

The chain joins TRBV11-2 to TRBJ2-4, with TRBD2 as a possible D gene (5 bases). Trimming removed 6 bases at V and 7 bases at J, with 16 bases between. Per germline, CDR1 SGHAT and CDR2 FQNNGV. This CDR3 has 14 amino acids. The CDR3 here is CASSLSRGSNIQYF. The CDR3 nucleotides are TGTGCCAGCAGTCTGTCCCGGGGATCGAACATTCAGTACTTC.

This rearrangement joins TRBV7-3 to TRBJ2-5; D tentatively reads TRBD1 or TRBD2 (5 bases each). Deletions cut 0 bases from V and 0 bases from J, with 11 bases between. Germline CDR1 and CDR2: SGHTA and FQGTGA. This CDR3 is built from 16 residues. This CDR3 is CASSLTGRRDQETQYF. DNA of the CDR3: TGTGCCAGCAGCTTAACGGGGCGGCGGGACCAAGAGACCCAGTACTTC.

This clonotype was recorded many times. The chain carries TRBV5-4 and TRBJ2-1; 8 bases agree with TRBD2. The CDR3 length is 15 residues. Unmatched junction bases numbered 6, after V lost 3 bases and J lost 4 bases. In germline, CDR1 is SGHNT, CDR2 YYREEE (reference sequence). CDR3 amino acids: CASSSSPGGYNEQFF. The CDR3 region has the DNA TGTGCCAGCAGCTCGTCCCCGGGGGGGTACAATGAGCAGTTCTTC. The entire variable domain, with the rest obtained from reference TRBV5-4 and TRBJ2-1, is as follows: ETGVTQSPTHLIKTRGQQVTLRCSSQSGHNTVSWYQQALGQGPQFIFQYYREEENGRGNFPPRFSGLQFPNYSSELNVNALELDDSALYLCASSSSPGGYNEQFFGPGTRLTVL.

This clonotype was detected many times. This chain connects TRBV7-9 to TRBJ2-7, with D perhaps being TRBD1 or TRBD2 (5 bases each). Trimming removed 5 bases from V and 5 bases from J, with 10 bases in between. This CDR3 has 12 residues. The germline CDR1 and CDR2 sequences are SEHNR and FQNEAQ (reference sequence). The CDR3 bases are TGTGCCAGCAGCCCGATGGGGGACGAGCAGTACTTC. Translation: CASSPMGDEQYF.

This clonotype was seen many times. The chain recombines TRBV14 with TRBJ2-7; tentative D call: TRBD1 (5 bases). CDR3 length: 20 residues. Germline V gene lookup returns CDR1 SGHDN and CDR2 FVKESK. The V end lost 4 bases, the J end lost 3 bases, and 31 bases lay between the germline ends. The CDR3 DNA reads TGTGCCAGCAGCCCGCTACCCGGTCGAGACGGCCGAGGTACAGGCTACGAGCAGTACTTC. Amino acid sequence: CASSPLPGRDGRGTGYEQYF.

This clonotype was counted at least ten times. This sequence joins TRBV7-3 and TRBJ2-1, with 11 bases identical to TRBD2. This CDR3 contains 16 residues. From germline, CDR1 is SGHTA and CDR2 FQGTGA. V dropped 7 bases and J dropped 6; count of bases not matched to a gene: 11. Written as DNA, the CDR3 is TGTGCCAGCACCATTACCGGGACTAGCGGATTCAATGAGCAGTTCTTC. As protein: CASTITGTSGFNEQFF.

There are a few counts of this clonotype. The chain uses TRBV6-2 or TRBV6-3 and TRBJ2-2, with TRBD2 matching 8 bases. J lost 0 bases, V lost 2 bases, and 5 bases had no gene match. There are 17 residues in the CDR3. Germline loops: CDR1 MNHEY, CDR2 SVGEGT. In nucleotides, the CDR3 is TGTGCCAGCAGTTACGGGGCTAGCGGGCCGAACACCGGGGAGCTGTTTTTT. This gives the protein CASSYGASGPNTGELFF.

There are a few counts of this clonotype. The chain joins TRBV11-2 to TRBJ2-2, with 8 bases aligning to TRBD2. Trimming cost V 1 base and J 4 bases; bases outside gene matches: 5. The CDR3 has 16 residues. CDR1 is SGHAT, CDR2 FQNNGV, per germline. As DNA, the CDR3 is TGTGCCAGCAGCTTAGTCTCGGGAGGGGGCACCGGGGAGCTGTTTTTT. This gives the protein CASSLVSGGGTGELFF.

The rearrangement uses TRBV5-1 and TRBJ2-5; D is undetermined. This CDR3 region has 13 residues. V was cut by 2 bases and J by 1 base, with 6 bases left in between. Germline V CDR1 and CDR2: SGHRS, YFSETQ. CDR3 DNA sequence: TGCGCCAGCAGCTTAATGGGCCAAGAGACCCAGTACTTC. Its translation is CASSLMGQETQYF.

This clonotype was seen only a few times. DNA of the CDR3: TGCAGCGCAAGATTTTCAGGGGGAACCCACCTCTATGGCTACACCTTC. Translating it yields CSARFSGGTHLYGYTF. This sequence joins TRBV29-1 and TRBJ1-2; 7 nucleotides line up with TRBD1. Germline V gene lookup returns CDR1 SQVTM and CDR2 ANQGSEA. The junction had 18 bases not matched to a gene; V was cut back by 7 bases and J by 4 bases. This CDR3 region has 16 residues.

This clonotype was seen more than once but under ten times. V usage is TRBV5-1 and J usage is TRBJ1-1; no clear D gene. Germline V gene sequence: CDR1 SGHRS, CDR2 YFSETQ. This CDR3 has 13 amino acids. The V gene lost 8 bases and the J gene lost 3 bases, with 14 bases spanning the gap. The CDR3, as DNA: TGCGCCAGTTACGTGGATAAGGACACTGAAGCTTTCTTT. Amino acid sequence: CASYVDKDTEAFF.

CDR3 coding DNA: TGTGCCAGCAGCTTAAGTAGGGGCTTCTACGAGCAGTACTTC. Protein: CASSLSRGFYEQYF. The gene calls are TRBV7-2 and TRBJ2-7; the D gene is possibly TRBD1 (5 bases). V lost 2 bases, J lost 3 bases, and 11 bases lay in between. Germline loops: CDR1 SGHTA, CDR2 FQGNSA. The CDR3 length is 14 residues.

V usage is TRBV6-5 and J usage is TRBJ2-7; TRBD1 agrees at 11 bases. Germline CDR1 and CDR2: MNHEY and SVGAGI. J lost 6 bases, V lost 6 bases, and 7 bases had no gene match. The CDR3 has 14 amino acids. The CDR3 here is CASRERTGGLEQYF. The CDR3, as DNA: TGTGCCAGCAGGGAGAGGACAGGGGGCCTCGAGCAGTACTTC.

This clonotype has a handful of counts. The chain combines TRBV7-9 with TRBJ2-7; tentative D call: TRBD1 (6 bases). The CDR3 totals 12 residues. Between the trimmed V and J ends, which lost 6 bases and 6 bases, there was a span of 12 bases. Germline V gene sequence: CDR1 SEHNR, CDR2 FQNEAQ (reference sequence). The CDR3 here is CASRRQVGEQYF. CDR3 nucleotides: TGTGCCAGCAGACGACAGGTTGGCGAGCAGTACTTC. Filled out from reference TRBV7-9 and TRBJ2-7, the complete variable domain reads DTGVSQNPRHKITKRGQNVTFRCDPISEHNRLYWYRQTLGQGPEFLTYFQNEAQLEKSRLLSDRFSAERPKGSFSTLEIQRTEQGDSAMYLCASRRQVGEQYFGPGTRLTVT.

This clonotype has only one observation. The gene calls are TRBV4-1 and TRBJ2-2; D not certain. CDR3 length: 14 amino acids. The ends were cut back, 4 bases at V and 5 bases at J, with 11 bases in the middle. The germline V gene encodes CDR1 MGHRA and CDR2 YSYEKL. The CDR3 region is CASSLKGGTGELFF. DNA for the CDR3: TGCGCCAGCAGCCTAAAGGGTGGTACCGGGGAGCTGTTTTTT.